These 8 T cell receptor beta chains were all obtained from the same sample, sequenced in a study of T cells after yellow fever vaccination. TCRdb re-called the 5' RACE reads through MiXCR, storing one row per CDR3 protein. The data show approximately 330,000 distinct CDR3 sequences, 4.1% seen once. Material: PBMCs, obtained 5 days after the yellow fever booster vaccination. These receptors were collected from a man younger than 30 who received the YFV17D yellow fever vaccine.

This rearrangement joins TRBV14 to TRBJ1-6, with D unclear. V was cut by 3 bases and J by 13 bases, with 13 bases left in between. This CDR3 is built from 13 residues. CDR1 is SGHDN and CDR2 is FVKESK in the germline V gene. The CDR3 DNA sequence: TGTGCCAGCAGCCAGGGAGAGAGAGGGCCCCTCCACTTT. It specifies CASSQGERGPLHF. The variable domain in full, with the rest retrieved from reference TRBV14 and TRBJ1-6, is EAGVTQFPSHSVIEKGQTVTLRCDPISGHDNLYWYRRVMGKEIKFLLHFVKESKQDESGMPNNRFLAERTGGTYSTLKVQPAELEDSGVYFCASSQGERGPLHFGNGTRLTVT.

This clonotype was counted ten times or more. The chain recombines TRBV7-9 with TRBJ1-1; no clear D. The CDR3 has 13 residues. CDR1 is SEHNR and CDR2 is FQNEAQ in the germline V gene (reference sequence). Trimming took off 3 bases at V and 3 bases at J, with 8 bases between the two ends. This CDR3 is CASSFGQYTEAFF. The CDR3 DNA follows: TGTGCCAGCAGCTTCGGCCAGTACACTGAAGCTTTCTTT. The entire variable domain, with the rest obtained from reference TRBV7-9 and TRBJ1-1, is as follows: DTGVSQNPRHKITKRGQNVTFRCDPISEHNRLYWYRQTLGQGPEFLTYFQNEAQLEKSRLLSDRFSAERPKGSFSTLEIQRTEQGDSAMYLCASSFGQYTEAFFGQGTRLTVV.

The chain carries TRBV7-2 and TRBJ2-5, with D unresolved. CDR1 and CDR2 from the germline V gene are SGHTA and FQGNSA. Trimming took off 2 bases at V and 3 bases at J, with 4 bases between the two ends. This CDR3 region has 12 residues. In DNA form, the CDR3 reads TGTGCCAGCAGCTTATCCAAAGAGACCCAGTACTTC. It specifies CASSLSKETQYF.

This clonotype was observed a handful of times. The chain carries TRBV20-1 and TRBJ2-7, with D perhaps TRBD2 (6 bases). Germline values: CDR1 DFQATT, CDR2 SNEGSKA (reference sequence). This CDR3 spans 13 amino acids. V lost 3 bases and J 3 bases, leaving 12 bases between the germline ends. The CDR3 sequence: CSARGLPNYEQYV. CDR3 DNA: TGCAGTGCTAGGGGACTGCCGAACTACGAGCAGTACGTC.

This clonotype was observed a few times. The V gene is TRBV3-1, the J gene TRBJ2-5; 9 bases fit TRBD1. The CDR3 covers 17 residues. Trimming removed 4 bases from V and 0 bases from J; junction bases left unmatched: 9. CDR1 is LGHDT, CDR2 YNNKEL, per germline (reference sequence). The CDR3 sequence is CASSPLRQGVYQETQYF. CDR3 nucleotide sequence: TGTGCCAGCAGCCCACTCCGACAGGGGGTATACCAAGAGACCCAGTACTTC.

Many counts were recorded for this clonotype. The J gene is TRBJ2-5, the V gene TRBV14; D perhaps matches TRBD1 (5 bases). The V end lost 6 bases, the J end lost 5 bases, and 13 bases lay between the germline ends. Per the germline V gene, CDR1 is SGHDN and CDR2 is FVKESK. This CDR3 has 13 amino acids. The CDR3 DNA reads as TGTGCCAGCAGAAAATTGCCAGGGGAGACCCAGTACTTC. It specifies CASRKLPGETQYF.

The V gene is TRBV6-1, the J gene TRBJ2-7; the match to TRBD2 covers 12 bases. This CDR3 spans 19 amino acids. V lost 4 bases to trimming and J lost 0 bases; unmatched junction nucleotides: 13. Looked up from germline, CDR1 is MNHNS and CDR2 is SASEGT. The CDR3 DNA follows: TGTGCCAGCAGTGGGGGGACTAGCGGGCTGCGGCGAAGCTCCTACGAGCAGTACGTC. Translated: CASSGGTSGLRRSSYEQYV.

V is TRBV4-3 and J is TRBJ2-7; D call uncertain. This CDR3 has 15 amino acids. The V and J ends lost 1 base and 0 bases respectively, with 10 bases between them. Germline CDR1 and CDR2: LGHNA and YSLEER. CDR3 region: CASSQGMGGSYEQYV. DNA for the CDR3: TGCGCCAGCAGCCAAGGAATGGGCGGCTCCTACGAGCAGTACGTC.